The present T cell receptor beta chain was sequenced within a study of blood T cells in healthy people across ages. Broader study findings: Older individuals had lower TCR beta diversity per million T cells (the decline was roughly linear).

The second PCR ran about 6 to 11 cycles with a sample-barcoded 5' primer and J-beta primers. The template-switch adaptor was a 5' adaptor with 12 random nucleotides. It tagged each cDNA molecule. TCRdb used MiXCR to reprocess the 5' RACE reads, holding one entry per CDR3 protein. The table has roughly 2 million distinct CDR3 sequences, around 50% seen once. As regards this clonotype: Its cognate antigen is unknown.

CDR1 and CDR2 from the germline V gene are SGHAT and FQDESV (reference sequence). This CDR3 has 18 residues. V is TRBV11-1 and J is TRBJ2-1, with D possibly TRBD2 on 7 matching bases. The J call may be in error: the DNA end matches TRBJ2-7 better. The TCR was taken from a woman between 35 and 50 years old in good health. Sequencing was carried out using blood. Here the CDR3 reads CASSLGGGAHPTYNEQYF. DNA for the CDR3: TGTGCCAGCAGCTTAGGTGGGGGGGCCCACCCGACCTACAATGAGCAGTACTTC.